This T cell receptor beta chain was recorded in a study of T cells after yellow fever vaccination. TCRdb re-derived calls from the 5' RACE reads in MiXCR, one entry per CDR3 protein. The profile shows a few hundred thousand distinct CDR3 sequences, around 6.8% of them singletons. CDR1 and CDR2 (germline): MNHNS, SASEGT. The CDR3 sequence is 13 residues long. The TCR was taken from a man aged 18 to 29 who received the YFV17D yellow fever vaccine. The chain recombines TRBV6-1 with TRBJ1-3; D gene uncertain. The sample consisted of PBMCs, taken more than 35 days after the first yellow fever vaccination. The CDR3 nucleotides are TGTGCTACCTCAACGGGCACCCGAAACACCATATATTTT. Translated: CATSTGTRNTIYF.